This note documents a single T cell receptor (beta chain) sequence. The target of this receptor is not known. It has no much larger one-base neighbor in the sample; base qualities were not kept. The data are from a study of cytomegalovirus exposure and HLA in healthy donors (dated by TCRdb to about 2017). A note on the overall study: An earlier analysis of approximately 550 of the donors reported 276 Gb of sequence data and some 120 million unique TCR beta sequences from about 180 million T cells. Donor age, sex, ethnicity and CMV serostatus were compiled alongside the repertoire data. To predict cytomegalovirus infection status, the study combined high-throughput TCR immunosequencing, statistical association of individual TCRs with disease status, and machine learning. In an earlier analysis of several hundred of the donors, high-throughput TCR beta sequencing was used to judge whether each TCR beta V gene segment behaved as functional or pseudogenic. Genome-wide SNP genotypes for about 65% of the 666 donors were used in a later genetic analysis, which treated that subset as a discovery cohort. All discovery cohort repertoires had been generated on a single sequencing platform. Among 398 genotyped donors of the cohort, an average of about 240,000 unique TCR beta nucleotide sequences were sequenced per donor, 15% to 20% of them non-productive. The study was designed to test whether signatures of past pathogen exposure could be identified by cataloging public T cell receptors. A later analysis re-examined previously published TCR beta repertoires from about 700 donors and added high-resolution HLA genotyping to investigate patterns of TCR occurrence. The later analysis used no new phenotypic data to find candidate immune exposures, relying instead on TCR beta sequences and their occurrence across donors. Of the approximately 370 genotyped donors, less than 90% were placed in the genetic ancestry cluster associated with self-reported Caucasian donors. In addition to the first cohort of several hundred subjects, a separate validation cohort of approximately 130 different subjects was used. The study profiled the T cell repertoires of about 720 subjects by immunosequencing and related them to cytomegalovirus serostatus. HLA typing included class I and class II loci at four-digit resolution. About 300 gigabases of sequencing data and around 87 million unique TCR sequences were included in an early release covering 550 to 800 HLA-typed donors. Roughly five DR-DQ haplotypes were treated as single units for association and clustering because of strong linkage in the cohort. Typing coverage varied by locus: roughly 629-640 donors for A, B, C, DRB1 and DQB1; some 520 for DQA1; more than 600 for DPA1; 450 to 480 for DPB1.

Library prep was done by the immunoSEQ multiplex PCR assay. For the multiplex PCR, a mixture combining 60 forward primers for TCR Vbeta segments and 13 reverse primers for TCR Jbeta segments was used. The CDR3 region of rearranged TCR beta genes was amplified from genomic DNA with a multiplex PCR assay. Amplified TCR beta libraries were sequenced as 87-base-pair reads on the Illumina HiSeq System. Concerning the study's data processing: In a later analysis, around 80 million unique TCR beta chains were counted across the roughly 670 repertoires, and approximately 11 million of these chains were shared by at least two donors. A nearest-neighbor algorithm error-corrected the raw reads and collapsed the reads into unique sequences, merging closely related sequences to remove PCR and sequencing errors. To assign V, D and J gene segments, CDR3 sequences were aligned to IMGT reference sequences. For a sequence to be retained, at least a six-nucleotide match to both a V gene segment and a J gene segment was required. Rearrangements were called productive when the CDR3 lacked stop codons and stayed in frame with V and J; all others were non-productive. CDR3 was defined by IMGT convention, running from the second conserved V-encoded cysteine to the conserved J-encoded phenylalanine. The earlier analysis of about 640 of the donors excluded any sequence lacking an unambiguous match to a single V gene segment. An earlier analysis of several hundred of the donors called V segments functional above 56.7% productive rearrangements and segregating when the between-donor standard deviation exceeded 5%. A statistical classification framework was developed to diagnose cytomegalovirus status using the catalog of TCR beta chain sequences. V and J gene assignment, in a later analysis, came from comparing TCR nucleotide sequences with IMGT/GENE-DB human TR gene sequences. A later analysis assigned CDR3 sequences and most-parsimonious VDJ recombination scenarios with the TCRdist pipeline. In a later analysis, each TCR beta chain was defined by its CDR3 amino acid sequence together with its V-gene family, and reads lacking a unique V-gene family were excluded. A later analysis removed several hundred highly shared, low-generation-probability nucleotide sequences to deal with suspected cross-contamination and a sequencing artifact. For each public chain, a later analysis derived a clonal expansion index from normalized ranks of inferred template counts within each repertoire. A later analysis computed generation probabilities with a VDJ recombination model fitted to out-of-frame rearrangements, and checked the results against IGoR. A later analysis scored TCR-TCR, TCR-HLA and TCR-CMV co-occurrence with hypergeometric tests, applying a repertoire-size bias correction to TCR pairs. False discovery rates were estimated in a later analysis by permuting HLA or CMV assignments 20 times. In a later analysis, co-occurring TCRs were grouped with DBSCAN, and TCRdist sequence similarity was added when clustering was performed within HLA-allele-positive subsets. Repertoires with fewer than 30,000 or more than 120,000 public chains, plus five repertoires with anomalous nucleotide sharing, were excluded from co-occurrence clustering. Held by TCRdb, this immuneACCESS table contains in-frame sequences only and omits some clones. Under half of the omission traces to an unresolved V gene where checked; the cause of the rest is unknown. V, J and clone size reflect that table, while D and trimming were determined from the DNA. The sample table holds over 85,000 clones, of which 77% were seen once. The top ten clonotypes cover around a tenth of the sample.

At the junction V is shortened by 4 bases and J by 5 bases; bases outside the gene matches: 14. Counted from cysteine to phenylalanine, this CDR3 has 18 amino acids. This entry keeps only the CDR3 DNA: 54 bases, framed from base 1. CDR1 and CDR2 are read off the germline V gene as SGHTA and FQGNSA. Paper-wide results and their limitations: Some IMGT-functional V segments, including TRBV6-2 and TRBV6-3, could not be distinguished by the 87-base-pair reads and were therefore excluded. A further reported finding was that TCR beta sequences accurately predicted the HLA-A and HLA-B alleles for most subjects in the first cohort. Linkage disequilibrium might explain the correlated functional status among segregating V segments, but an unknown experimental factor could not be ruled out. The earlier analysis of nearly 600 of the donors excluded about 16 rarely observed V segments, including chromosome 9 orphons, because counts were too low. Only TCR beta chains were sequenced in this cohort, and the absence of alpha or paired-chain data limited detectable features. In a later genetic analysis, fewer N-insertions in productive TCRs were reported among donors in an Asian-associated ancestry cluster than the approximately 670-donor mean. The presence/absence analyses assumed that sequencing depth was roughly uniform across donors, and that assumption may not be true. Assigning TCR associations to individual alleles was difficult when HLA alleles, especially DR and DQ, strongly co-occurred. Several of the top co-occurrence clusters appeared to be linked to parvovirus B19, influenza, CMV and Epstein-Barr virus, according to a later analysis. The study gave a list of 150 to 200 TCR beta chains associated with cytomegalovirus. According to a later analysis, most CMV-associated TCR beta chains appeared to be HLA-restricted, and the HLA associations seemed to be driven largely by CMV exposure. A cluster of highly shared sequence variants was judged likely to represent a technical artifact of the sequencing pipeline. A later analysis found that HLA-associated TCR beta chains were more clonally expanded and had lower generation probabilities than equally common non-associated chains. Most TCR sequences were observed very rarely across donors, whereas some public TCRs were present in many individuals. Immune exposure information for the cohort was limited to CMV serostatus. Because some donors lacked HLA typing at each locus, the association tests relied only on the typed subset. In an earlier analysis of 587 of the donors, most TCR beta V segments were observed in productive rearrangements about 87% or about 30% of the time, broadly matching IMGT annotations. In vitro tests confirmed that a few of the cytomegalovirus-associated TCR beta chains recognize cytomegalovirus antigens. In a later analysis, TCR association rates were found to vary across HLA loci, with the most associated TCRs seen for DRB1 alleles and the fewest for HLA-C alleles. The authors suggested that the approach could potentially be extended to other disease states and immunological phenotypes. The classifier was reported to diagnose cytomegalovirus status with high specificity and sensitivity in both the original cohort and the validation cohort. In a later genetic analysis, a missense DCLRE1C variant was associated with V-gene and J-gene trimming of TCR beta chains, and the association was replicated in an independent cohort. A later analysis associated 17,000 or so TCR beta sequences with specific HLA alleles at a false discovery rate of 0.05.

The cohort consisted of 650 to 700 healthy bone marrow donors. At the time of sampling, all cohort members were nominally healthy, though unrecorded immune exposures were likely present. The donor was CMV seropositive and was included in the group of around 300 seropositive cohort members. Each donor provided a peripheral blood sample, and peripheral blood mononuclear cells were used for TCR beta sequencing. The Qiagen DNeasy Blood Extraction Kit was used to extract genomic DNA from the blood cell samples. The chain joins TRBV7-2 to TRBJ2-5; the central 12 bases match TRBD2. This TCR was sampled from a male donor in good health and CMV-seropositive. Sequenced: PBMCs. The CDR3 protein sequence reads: CASSSDRLAGAGEETQYF. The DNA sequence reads TGTGCCAGCAGCTCCGACCGACTAGCGGGAGCCGGGGAGGAGACCCAGTACTTC.